This TCR beta chain was observed in a study of cytomegalovirus exposure and HLA in healthy donors. Across the study: Earlier, approximately 180 million T cells were analyzed, and 95 million to 140 million unique TCR beta sequences were found among them.

The CDR3 covers 15 residues. Looked up from germline, CDR1 is MNHNS and CDR2 is SASEGT. V was trimmed by 10 bases and J by 4 bases, leaving 20 bases between them. Researchers ran the PCR with 60 Vbeta and 13 Jbeta primers. Some clones are missing from TCRdb's copy, which holds only in-frame ones; the method was immunoSEQ multiplex PCR. The sample gives a few hundred thousand clones, around 80% of which show up once; 2.5% to 3.5% is in the top ten. Sequenced material: PBMCs. The chain couples TRBV6-1 to TRBJ1-5, with D possibly TRBD1 on 6 matching bases. This clonotype was obtained from a young man in good health and CMV-seronegative. This chain's CDR3 is CATSTGGAGNQPQHF. In DNA, the CDR3 is TGTGCCACGTCGACGGGGGGGGCAGGTAATCAGCCCCAGCATTTT.